This T cell receptor beta chain was sequenced in a study of regulatory T cells in long-lasting Graves disease. This clonotype has ten or more counts. HTBI primers from iRepertoire and Arm-PCR of CDR3 regions yielded the TCR beta libraries. TCRdb reanalysed the multiplex PCR reads using MiXCR and keeps one entry per CDR3 protein. The data show about 470,000 distinct CDR3 sequences, with 15% to 20% seen just once and about 12% held by the top ten. The germline V gene has CDR1 LGHDT and CDR2 YNNKEL (reference sequence). The length of the CDR3 is 13 residues. V was trimmed by 1 base and J by 3 bases, leaving 4 bases between them. Time point noted: newly diagnosed GD, antithyroid drugs for less than 3 months. Researchers made the TCR library from RNA that was extracted from PBMCs. The data also belong to a second study, concerning T cells in Graves' hyperthyroidism and ophthalmopathy.

The sample in question was peripheral blood mononuclear cells (PBMCs), obtained at new diagnosis, from a patient treated with antithyroid drugs. This TCR was recovered from a middle-aged man with Graves disease. This chain uses TRBV3-1 with TRBJ2-1; D gene ambiguous. As DNA, the CDR3 is TGTGCCAGCAGCCAAGGTGGCTACAATGAGCAGTTCTTC. Translated, it gives CASSQGGYNEQFF.